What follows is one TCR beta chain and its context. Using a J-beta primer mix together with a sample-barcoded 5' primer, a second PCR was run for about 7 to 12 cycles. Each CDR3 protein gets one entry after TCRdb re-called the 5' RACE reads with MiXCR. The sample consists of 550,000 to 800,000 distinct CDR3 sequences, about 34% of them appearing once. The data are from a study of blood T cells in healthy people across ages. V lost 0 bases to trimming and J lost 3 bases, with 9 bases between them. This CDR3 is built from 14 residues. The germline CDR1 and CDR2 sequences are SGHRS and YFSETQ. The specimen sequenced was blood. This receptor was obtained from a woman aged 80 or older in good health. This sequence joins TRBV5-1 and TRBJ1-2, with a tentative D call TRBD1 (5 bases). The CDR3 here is CASSLVRVDYGYTF. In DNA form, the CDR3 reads TGCGCCAGCAGCTTGGTCAGGGTGGACTATGGCTACACCTTC.